Below are 21 T cell receptor beta chains sequenced from a single sample in a study of blood T cells in healthy people across ages. The use of a sample-barcoded 5' primer and a J-beta primer mix characterized a second PCR of roughly 6 to 11 cycles. TCRdb used MiXCR to reprocess the 5' RACE reads, holding one entry per CDR3 protein. The table has 700,000 to 850,000 distinct CDR3 sequences, about 37% seen once. The sequencing sample was made of blood. The receptors originated from a man between 18 and 35 years old in good health.

The chain links TRBV7-2 to TRBJ1-5, with D perhaps matching TRBD1 (5 bases). From germline, CDR1 is SGHTA and CDR2 FQGNSA. Trimming stripped 1 base from V and 6 bases from J, with 16 bases between. This CDR3 region has 16 residues. CDR3 amino acids: CASSLGPGRFGQPQHF. The CDR3 coding sequence is TGTGCCAGCAGCTTAGGGCCAGGGCGTTTTGGTCAGCCCCAGCATTTT.

This clonotype showed up many times. This chain joins TRBV20-1 and TRBJ2-3; D is perhaps TRBD2 (5 bases). Germline-derived CDR1 and CDR2 are DFQATT and SNEGSKA (reference sequence). V lost 7 bases to trimming and J lost 4 bases, with 18 bases between them. The CDR3 covers 14 residues. The CDR3 reads CSVRAGAVPDTQYF. DNA for the CDR3: TGCAGTGTACGGGCGGGCGCGGTCCCAGATACGCAGTATTTT.

V and J are TRBV5-5 and TRBJ2-1; D may correspond to TRBD1 or TRBD2 (5 bases each). V lost 0 bases and J lost 0, with 19 bases in between. This CDR3 is 19 amino acids long. Germline-derived CDR1 and CDR2 are SGHKS and YYEKEE (reference sequence). CDR3 sequence reads: CASSLAGKGVVSSYNEQFF. The CDR3 coding sequence is TGTGCCAGCAGCTTGGCCGGGAAAGGGGTTGTAAGCTCCTACAATGAGCAGTTCTTC.

This clonotype was observed a few times. The chain combines TRBV5-1 with TRBJ2-7; TRBD1 might be the D (6 bases). The V gene lost 3 bases and the J gene lost 3 bases, with 13 bases spanning the gap. This CDR3 is built from 14 residues. CDR1 is SGHRS and CDR2 is YFSETQ in the germline V gene. This CDR3 reads CASSYRDINYEQYF. The CDR3 nucleotides read TGCGCCAGCAGCTACCGGGACATAAACTACGAGCAGTACTTC.

CDR3 residues: CASSLRRDQETQYF. In DNA form, the CDR3 reads TGTGCCAGCAGCTTACGGCGGGACCAAGAGACCCAGTACTTC. The genes are TRBV7-9 and TRBJ2-5; perhaps TRBD2 as D (5 bases). CDR3 length: 14 residues. Trimming removed 2 bases from V and 0 bases from J, with 7 bases in between. In germline, CDR1 is SEHNR, CDR2 FQNEAQ (reference sequence).

This clonotype was counted many times. V usage is TRBV4-1 and J usage is TRBJ1-2; TRBD1 might be the D (5 bases). From germline, CDR1 is MGHRA and CDR2 YSYEKL. This CDR3 is built from 16 residues. Trimming took off 2 bases at V and 7 bases at J, with 20 bases between the two ends. CDR3 in DNA: TGCGCCAGCAGCCAAAACACCGGAACAGGTTCCGTTGGCTACACCTTC. Its translation: CASSQNTGTGSVGYTF.

This clonotype was detected only a few times. The chain has TRBV6-2 or TRBV6-3 and TRBJ2-7; the D call may be TRBD1 or TRBD2 (6 bases each). V lost 6 bases and J 2 bases, leaving 8 bases between the germline ends. Germline V CDR1 and CDR2: MNHEY, SVGEGT. This CDR3 region has 12 residues. This CDR3 reads CASRRGPYEQYF. CDR3 coding DNA: TGTGCCAGCAGACGGGGGCCCTACGAGCAGTACTTC.

About this clonotype itself: The junction shows a germline mismatch at one end, possibly a read error. V is TRBV7-9 and J is TRBJ1-2; 9 nucleotides match TRBD1. This CDR3 spans 16 amino acids. The germline V gene encodes CDR1 SEHNR and CDR2 FQNEAQ (reference sequence). The CDR3 bases are TGTGCCAGCAGCATCACAGGGGGCCCATCTAACTATGACTACACCTTC. Translation gives CASSITGGPSNYDYTF.

The rearrangement joins TRBV7-2 to TRBJ2-2; D not resolved. V lost 1 base to trimming and J lost 5 bases, with 11 bases between them. Germline V gene sequence: CDR1 SGHTA, CDR2 FQGNSA. This CDR3 comprises 15 residues. CDR3 coding DNA: TGTGCCAGCAGCTTAGGGGCAGCAAGAACCGGGGAGCTGTTTTTT. Protein product: CASSLGAARTGELFF. The full variable domain, rest sourced from reference TRBV7-2 and TRBJ2-2, is GAGVSQSPSNKVTEKGKDVELRCDPISGHTALYWYRQSLGQGLEFLIYFQGNSAPDKSGLPSDRFSAERTGGSVSTLTIQRTQQEDSAVYLCASSLGAARTGELFFGEGSRLTVL.

This clonotype has ten or more counts. This chain uses TRBV5-1 with TRBJ1-2; D is unclear. Trimming took 0 bases from V and 4 from J, leaving 10 bases between them. This CDR3 region has 14 residues. Germline loops: CDR1 SGHRS, CDR2 YFSETQ. CDR3 sequence reads: CASSLGDVGYGYTF. CDR3 DNA sequence: TGCGCCAGCAGCTTGGGTGACGTCGGCTATGGCTACACCTTC.

Details on this clonotype: This sequence may be a read error, since a much larger clone differs from it by one base. V and J are TRBV7-2 and TRBJ2-1, with 7 bases fitting TRBD2. The J call may be incorrect, as the DNA end agrees better with TRBJ2-7. Germline V gene sequence: CDR1 SGHTA, CDR2 FQGNSA. This CDR3 region has 14 residues. The CDR3 is CASTQTSSYNEQYF. The CDR3 DNA reads TGTGCCAGCACCCAGACTAGCTCCTACAATGAGCAGTACTTC.

As regards this clonotype: An end of the junction does not agree with germline; a read error may underlie this. The rearrangement links TRBV4-3 to TRBJ1-5; 8 bases are shared with TRBD1. The CDR3 totals 16 residues. CDR1 and CDR2 from the germline V gene are LGHNA and YSLEER. The CDR3, as DNA: TGCGTCAGCAGCCAATCGTCGGGACAGGGCAATCAGCCCCAGCATTTT. Its translation: CVSSQSSGQGNQPQHF.

Note on this clonotype: This may come from a read error, since a much larger clone is one base off. The gene calls are TRBV12-3 or TRBV12-4 and TRBJ1-2; D not certain. The CDR3 has 13 residues. CDR3 in amino acids: CASSETPNDGYTF. DNA of the CDR3: TGTGCCAGCAGTGAGACACCTAACGATGGCTACACCTTC.

The chain employs TRBV4-1 and TRBJ2-7; TRBD2 is a possible D gene (6 bases). Trimming left V 1 base short and J 3 bases short, with 10 bases between. Germline lookup yields CDR1 MGHRA and CDR2 YSYEKL. This CDR3 is 14 amino acids long. The CDR3, as DNA: TGCGCCAGCAGCCAAGCGGGAGAGAACTACGAGCAGTACTTC. It is translated as CASSQAGENYEQYF.

This clonotype has at least ten counts. The chain uses TRBV6-4 and TRBJ2-5; D is tentatively TRBD1 or TRBD2 (5 bases each). The CDR3 spans 14 residues. Trimming took 4 bases from V and 4 from J, leaving 13 bases between them. Germline values: CDR1 MRHNA, CDR2 SNTAGT. CDR3 loop: CASSAEWGSETQYF. In DNA form, the CDR3 reads TGTGCCAGCAGTGCCGAGTGGGGGTCAGAGACCCAGTACTTC.

The chain recombines TRBV5-1 with TRBJ2-1, with 8 nucleotides matching TRBD1. Germline V CDR1 and CDR2: SGHRS, YFSETQ. V trimming: 3 bases; J trimming: 5 bases; junction bases outside the gene matches: 13. This CDR3 contains 17 residues. The CDR3 is CASSWDRKEGAHNEQFF. Written as DNA, the CDR3 is TGCGCCAGCAGCTGGGACAGGAAGGAGGGGGCCCACAATGAGCAGTTCTTC.

The sample holds many counts of this clonotype. The chain recombines TRBV5-1 with TRBJ2-3; 10 bases align to TRBD1. The length of the CDR3 is 15 residues. Germline CDR1 and CDR2: SGHRS and YFSETQ. V lost 0 bases to trimming and J lost 6 bases; unmatched junction nucleotides: 4. In DNA form, the CDR3 reads TGCGCCAGCAGCTTGGGACAGGGGGCAGAGGATACGCAGTATTTT. Translated: CASSLGQGAEDTQYF.

This clonotype turned up a few times. V gene TRBV3-1 combines with J gene TRBJ2-1; D assignment may be TRBD1 or TRBD2 (5 bases each). V was clipped by 2 bases and J by 3 bases, with 11 bases between them. This CDR3 region has 15 residues. Germline-derived CDR1 and CDR2 are LGHDT and YNNKEL (reference sequence). The CDR3 protein is CASSQPGRFYNEQFF. The DNA of the CDR3 is TGTGCCAGCAGCCAACCGGGACGGTTCTACAATGAGCAGTTCTTC.

The chain employs TRBV5-1 and TRBJ1-4; unclear D gene. Germline loops: CDR1 SGHRS, CDR2 YFSETQ. Trimming shortened V by 2 bases and J by 2 bases, and 13 bases separated the two germline ends. The CDR3 sequence is 16 residues long. CDR3 DNA sequence: TGCGCCAGCAGCTTCGACGGCGCGGCGACTAATGAAAAACTGTTTTTT. Protein product: CASSFDGAATNEKLFF.

In its sample, this clonotype was seen once. The rearrangement links TRBV4-2 to TRBJ1-5; D gene unclear. Trimming shortened V by 4 bases and J by 0 bases, and 10 bases separated the two germline ends. There are 15 residues in the CDR3. Germline CDR1 reads LGHNA; CDR2 reads YNFKEQ. This CDR3 reads CASSPGGYSNQPQHF. CDR3 in DNA: TGTGCCAGCAGCCCCGGCGGATATAGCAATCAGCCCCAGCATTTT.

This clonotype was seen only once. V usage is TRBV9 and J usage is TRBJ1-2, with D unclear. V was trimmed by 3 bases and J by 0 bases, leaving 15 bases between them. Germline CDR1 and CDR2: SGDLS and YYNGEE. This CDR3 contains 16 residues. The CDR3 region is CASSARRAEANYGYTF. CDR3 nucleotides: TGTGCCAGCAGCGCCCGGAGGGCGGAAGCTAACTATGGCTACACCTTC.